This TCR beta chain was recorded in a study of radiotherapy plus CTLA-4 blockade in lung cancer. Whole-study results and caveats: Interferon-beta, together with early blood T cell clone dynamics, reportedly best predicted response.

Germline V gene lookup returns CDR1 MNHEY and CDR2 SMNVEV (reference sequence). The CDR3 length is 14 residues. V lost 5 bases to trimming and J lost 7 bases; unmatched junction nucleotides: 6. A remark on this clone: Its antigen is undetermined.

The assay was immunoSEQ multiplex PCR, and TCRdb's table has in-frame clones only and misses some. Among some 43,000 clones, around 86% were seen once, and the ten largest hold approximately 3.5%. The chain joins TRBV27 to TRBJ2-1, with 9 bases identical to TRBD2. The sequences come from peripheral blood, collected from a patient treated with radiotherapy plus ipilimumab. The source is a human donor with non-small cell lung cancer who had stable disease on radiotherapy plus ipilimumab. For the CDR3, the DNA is TGTGCCAGCAGTCTGGGACTAGCAAGGAATGAGCAGTTCTTC. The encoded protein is CASSLGLARNEQFF.